This record concerns one T cell receptor (beta chain) sequence. Sequencing was performed with immunoSEQ multiplex PCR; in TCRdb, only in-frame clones are kept and a portion is missing. The table has about 280,000 clones, roughly 85% seen once. CDR3 size: 15 residues. V gave up 8 bases and J gave up 6 bases; unmatched junction bases: 10. Per germline, CDR1 LNHDA and CDR2 SQIVND (reference sequence). The data belong to a study of blood T cell repertoires in COVID-19. Sequencing used peripheral blood. The chain has TRBV19 and TRBJ2-2; 9 bases are a match to TRBD2. This clonotype originated in a woman aged 45-59 years who had recovered from COVID-19. CDR3 sequence: CASLAGEAGAGELFF. The CDR3 DNA follows: TGTGCCAGTTTAGCGGGAGAAGCGGGGGCCGGGGAGCTGTTTTTT.